Listed below are T cell receptor beta chains from one sample, sequenced in a study of blood T cell repertoires in COVID-19. Repertoires were generated with immunoSEQ multiplex PCR, while TCRdb's copy carries only in-frame clones and drops some. The table has 65,000 to 75,000 clones, 80% to 85% seen once. The sample taken for sequencing was peripheral blood. These receptors were collected from a woman at least 80 years old with acute or convalescent COVID-19. Each CDR3 is given with its conserved first and last residue. Each record gives: J gene, clone size, V gene, CDR3 length, D gene, CDR3 protein, CDR3 DNA. The D gene is left open where the match is weak. Only some rows state a clone size, as once, few, many or a class for expanded clones.

J: TRBJ2-5; size: .; V: TRBV5-1; length: 17; D: TRBD2; CDR3: CASSFTSGGASSETQYF; DNA: TGCGCCAGCAGCTTCACTAGCGGGGGGGCGTCTTCGGAGACCCAGTACTTC
J: TRBJ1-2; size: .; V: TRBV12-3/TRBV12-4; length: 13; D: .; CDR3: CASSLTTNYGYTF; DNA: TGTGCCAGCAGTTTAACAACAAACTATGGCTACACCTTC
J: TRBJ1-6; size: .; V: TRBV6-6; length: 14; D: .; CDR3: CASSRASYNSPLHF; DNA: TGTGCCAGTAGCAGGGCCTCCTATAATTCACCCCTCCACTTT
J: TRBJ2-3; size: few; V: TRBV7-9; length: 14; D: TRBD2; CDR3: CASSRGTKADTQYF; DNA: TGTGCCAGCAGCCGAGGGACTAAGGCAGATACGCAGTATTTT
J: TRBJ2-2; size: .; V: TRBV30; length: 14; D: TRBD1; CDR3: CAYHRGVSTGELFF; DNA: TGTGCCTACCACAGGGGGGTGAGCACCGGGGAGCTGTTTTTT
J: TRBJ1-5; size: few; V: TRBV4-1; length: 15; D: TRBD1; CDR3: CASSPGQGKHQPQHF; DNA: TGCGCCAGCAGCCCTGGACAGGGAAAGCACCAGCCCCAGCATTTT
J: TRBJ2-5; size: .; V: TRBV5-4; length: 15; D: TRBD1; CDR3: CASSSWDRVQETQYF; DNA: TGTGCCAGCAGTTCTTGGGACAGGGTACAAGAGACCCAGTACTTC
J: TRBJ1-2; size: .; V: TRBV29-1; length: 12; D: .; CDR3: CSVVSVDYGYTF; DNA: TGCAGCGTAGTCAGTGTGGACTATGGCTACACCTTC
J: TRBJ1-5; size: .; V: TRBV2; length: 16; D: TRBD1; CDR3: CASSLTGGQGTQPQHF; DNA: TGTGCCAGCAGCCTAACTGGGGGACAGGGGACTCAGCCCCAGCATTTT
J: TRBJ2-7; size: .; V: TRBV13; length: 14; D: TRBD1; CDR3: CASSPQTGVYEQYF; DNA: TGTGCCAGCAGCCCGCAGACAGGGGTCTACGAGCAGTACTTC
J: TRBJ1-4; size: .; V: TRBV18; length: 13; D: TRBD1; CDR3: CASSPRTGEKLFF; DNA: TGTGCCAGCTCACCGCGTACAGGGGAGAAACTGTTTTTT
J: TRBJ2-3; size: .; V: TRBV7-8; length: 13; D: .; CDR3: CASSLAPGDTQYF; DNA: TGTGCCAGCAGCTTGGCCCCGGGGGATACGCAGTATTTT
J: TRBJ2-6; size: .; V: TRBV5-4; length: 16; D: TRBD1; CDR3: CASSQTGGAGANVLTF; DNA: TGTGCCAGCAGCCAGACAGGGGGAGCTGGGGCCAACGTCCTGACTTTC
J: TRBJ1-1; size: once; V: TRBV18; length: 14; D: .; CDR3: CASSPARENTEAFF; DNA: TGTGCCAGCTCACCAGCCAGGGAGAACACTGAAGCTTTCTTT
J: TRBJ1-1; size: .; V: TRBV9; length: 15; D: .; CDR3: CASSVAAGLNTEAFF; DNA: TGTGCCAGCAGCGTAGCGGCAGGGCTGAACACTGAAGCTTTCTTT
J: TRBJ2-2; size: .; V: TRBV19; length: 13; D: .; CDR3: CASSLGTPGELFF; DNA: TGTGCCAGTAGCCTGGGGACTCCCGGGGAGCTGTTTTTT
J: TRBJ2-1; size: .; V: TRBV11-2; length: 16; D: TRBD2; CDR3: CASSLLAGVPYNEQFF; DNA: TGTGCCAGCAGCTTGCTAGCGGGAGTCCCCTACAATGAGCAGTTCTTC
J: TRBJ1-4; size: .; V: TRBV2; length: 16; D: TRBD1; CDR3: CASSGQGLRTNEKLFF; DNA: TGTGCCAGCAGTGGACAGGGGCTTAGAACTAATGAAAAACTGTTTTTT
J: TRBJ1-2; size: medium-sized; V: TRBV5-6; length: 14; D: TRBD1; CDR3: CASSFPTGNYGYTF; DNA: TGTGCCAGCAGCTTTCCGACAGGGAACTATGGCTACACCTTC
J: TRBJ2-1; size: .; V: TRBV7-6; length: 14; D: .; CDR3: CASSPQLQGYEQFF; DNA: TGTGCCAGCAGCCCCCAACTACAGGGTTATGAGCAGTTCTTC
J: TRBJ1-1; size: .; V: TRBV7-9; length: 14; D: .; CDR3: CASSPGTLNTEAFF; DNA: TGTGCCAGCAGCCCCGGGACATTGAACACTGAAGCTTTCTTT
J: TRBJ1-2; size: .; V: TRBV30; length: 12; D: .; CDR3: CAWSVGQHQGTF; DNA: TGTGCCTGGAGTGTGGGGCAGCATCAGGGCACTTTC
J: TRBJ1-1; size: .; V: TRBV5-1; length: 15; D: TRBD1; CDR3: CASPPEGASNTEAFF; DNA: TGCGCCAGCCCACCCGAGGGGGCATCGAACACTGAAGCTTTCTTT
J: TRBJ2-5; size: once; V: TRBV14; length: 17; D: TRBD1; CDR3: CASRGDWDRGFVETQYF; DNA: TGTGCCAGCAGAGGAGATTGGGACAGGGGTTTTGTAGAGACCCAGTACTTC
J: TRBJ2-5; size: .; V: TRBV3-1/TRBV3-2; length: 16; D: .; CDR3: CASSHGGLGRRETQYF; DNA: TGTGCCAGCAGCCACGGGGGATTGGGAAGACGGGAGACCCAGTACTTC
J: TRBJ1-2; size: .; V: TRBV19; length: 17; D: .; CDR3: CASSPKITDSPVYGYTF; DNA: TGTGCCAGTAGTCCTAAAATAACGGACAGTCCGGTCTATGGCTACACCTTC
J: TRBJ2-1; size: .; V: TRBV27; length: 17; D: TRBD2; CDR3: CASSDNLGLAGGNEQFF; DNA: TGTGCCAGCAGTGATAACCTCGGACTAGCGGGGGGGAATGAGCAGTTCTTC
J: TRBJ1-2; size: .; V: TRBV29-1; length: 14; D: .; CDR3: CSVGKPGHNYGYTF; DNA: TGCAGCGTTGGAAAACCGGGACATAACTATGGCTACACCTTC
J: TRBJ1-1; size: few; V: TRBV10-1; length: 13; D: TRBD1; CDR3: CASSVDRAAEAFF; DNA: TGCGCCAGCAGTGTCGACAGGGCGGCTGAAGCTTTCTTT
J: TRBJ2-2; size: .; V: TRBV18; length: 14; D: .; CDR3: CASSGQANTGELFF; DNA: TGTGCCAGCTCAGGTCAGGCGAACACCGGGGAGCTGTTTTTT
J: TRBJ2-3; size: .; V: TRBV29-1; length: 15; D: TRBD2; CDR3: CSVARLAAPTDTQYF; DNA: TGCAGCGTTGCCCGACTAGCGGCCCCCACAGATACGCAGTATTTT
J: TRBJ2-7; size: .; V: TRBV4-1; length: 13; D: .; CDR3: CASSQQGHHEQYF; DNA: TGCGCCAGCAGCCAGCAGGGGCACCACGAGCAGTACTTC
J: TRBJ2-5; size: .; V: TRBV5-1; length: 14; D: .; CDR3: CASSFETVSETQYF; DNA: TGCGCCAGCAGCTTTGAGACGGTTAGCGAGACCCAGTACTTC
J: TRBJ2-7; size: .; V: TRBV4-2; length: 15; D: TRBD2; CDR3: CASSQDPRGSYEQYF; DNA: TGTGCCAGCAGCCAAGATCCGCGGGGGAGCTACGAGCAGTACTTC
J: TRBJ2-1; size: .; V: TRBV7-2; length: 14; D: .; CDR3: CASRIQQGRNEQFF; DNA: TGTGCCAGCAGAATTCAACAGGGGAGGAATGAGCAGTTCTTC
J: TRBJ1-2; size: .; V: TRBV7-6; length: 17; D: TRBD1; CDR3: CASSSINPGQGYYGYTF; DNA: TGTGCCAGCAGCTCGATCAACCCGGGACAGGGATACTATGGCTACACCTTC